These T cell receptor beta chains were read from a single sample in a study of a mutant IDH1 vaccine in newly diagnosed glioma. Repertoires were generated with immunoSEQ multiplex PCR, while TCRdb's copy carries only in-frame clones and drops some. The data contain over 80,000 clones, around nine tenths of them singletons. Material: PBMCs, obtained from a glioma patient treated with radiotherapy, temozolomide or both. All receptors come from a woman aged 45-65 years with glioma. Each CDR3 is given with its conserved first and last residue. D genes are given only for firm matches. Size values are once, few and many counts, or a class for expanded clones, and some rows have none.

d_gene | j_gene | abundance | len | v_gene | CDR3nt | CDR3aa
TRBD1 | TRBJ2-1 | . | 11 | TRBV20-1 | TGCAGTGTTGGACAGGGGAATGAGCAGTTCTTC | CSVGQGNEQFF
TRBD1 | TRBJ2-4 | few | 19 | TRBV7-2 | TGTGCCAGCAGCTTAGAGGGACAGTGGTCCGTCTCAGCCAAAAACATTCAGTACTTC | CASSLEGQWSVSAKNIQYF
TRBD1 | TRBJ1-4 | . | 15 | TRBV13 | TGTGCCAGCAGCTTTGAGGGGGCTTATAATGAAAAACTGTTTTTT | CASSFEGAYNEKLFF
TRBD1 | TRBJ1-2 | . | 14 | TRBV9 | TGTGCCAGCAGCGCCTCACAGGGGGCCTATGGCTACACCTTC | CASSASQGAYGYTF
TRBD2 | TRBJ2-1 | . | 13 | TRBV2 | TGTGCCAGCGGGACTAGCGGGAGTAGTGAGCAGTTCTTC | CASGTSGSSEQFF
TRBD2 | TRBJ2-1 | . | 13 | TRBV30 | TGTGCCTGGAGGGCGGGACTAGGGACCTCCGCAGTCTTC | CAWRAGLGTSAVF
. | TRBJ2-1 | . | 14 | TRBV7-3 | TGTGCCAGCAGCTTGACTAGGGGATGGGATGAGCAGTTCTTC | CASSLTRGWDEQFF
. | TRBJ1-6 | . | 15 | TRBV11-2 | TGTGCCAGCAGCTTAGATCTGAACCGAGGGTCACCCCTCCACTTT | CASSLDLNRGSPLHF
. | TRBJ1-4 | . | 12 | TRBV19 | TGTGCCAGTAGTATCCAAGGAGAAAAACTGTTTTTT | CASSIQGEKLFF
. | TRBJ2-7 | . | 15 | TRBV5-4 | TGTGCCAGCAGCTTGGGACAGAACCTCAGATTCGAGCAGTACTTC | CASSLGQNLRFEQYF
TRBD1 | TRBJ2-7 | . | 14 | TRBV6-1 | TGTGCCAGCAGTGCGGGACAGGGAATCTACGAGCAGTACTTC | CASSAGQGIYEQYF
. | TRBJ1-1 | . | 15 | TRBV6-6 | TGTGCCAGCAGTGACCCGGGACACGCGAACACTGAAGCTTTCTTT | CASSDPGHANTEAFF
. | TRBJ2-2 | . | 16 | TRBV5-5 | TGTGCCAGCAGCTTAGGGCAGGGGATCGACACCGGGGAGCTGTTTTTT | CASSLGQGIDTGELFF
TRBD2 | TRBJ2-7 | . | 13 | TRBV5-1 | TGCGCCAGCAGCTTGGAGGGAGCGGGAGAGCAGTACTTC | CASSLEGAGEQYF
. | TRBJ2-1 | . | 14 | TRBV2 | TGTGCCAGCGGGACATCTGATGCGTACAATGAGCAGTTCTTC | CASGTSDAYNEQFF
. | TRBJ2-7 | . | 14 | TRBV27 | TGTGCCAGCAGTTTTTCCCAGTTTGGAATCGAGCAGTACTTC | CASSFSQFGIEQYF
. | TRBJ1-1 | . | 13 | TRBV10-3 | TGTGCCATCAGTGCGGTAGGTGGCACTGAAGCTTTCTTT | CAISAVGGTEAFF
TRBD2 | TRBJ2-1 | . | 16 | TRBV30 | TGTGCCTGGGCCCGGGGACTAGCGGGAGGTATCAATGAGCAGTTCTTC | CAWARGLAGGINEQFF
TRBD1 | TRBJ2-5 | . | 14 | TRBV10-3 | TGTGCCATCGCTCTCGGACAGGGAGGAGAGACCCAGTACTTC | CAIALGQGGETQYF
. | TRBJ2-7 | few | 16 | TRBV7-2 | TGTGCCAGCAGCTTACCCCTCGGGACTTCGATCTACGAGCAGTACTTC | CASSLPLGTSIYEQYF
. | TRBJ1-5 | . | 17 | TRBV9 | TGTGCCAGCACCCGAATCGCGGGAATAGGGGAGCGACAGCCCCAGCATTTT | CASTRIAGIGERQPQHF
. | TRBJ1-5 | . | 14 | TRBV27 | TGTGCCAGCAGTTTAGCAGGGGCGAATCAGCCCCAGCATTTT | CASSLAGANQPQHF
TRBD2 | TRBJ2-1 | . | 16 | TRBV10-1 | TGCGCCAGCAGTCCACCGGGACTAGTGAACTACAATGAGCAGTTCTTC | CASSPPGLVNYNEQFF
. | TRBJ1-2 | . | 16 | TRBV28 | TGTGCCAGCAGTTTATGGGAGCAGGGCGTCTTCTTAGGGTACACCTTC | CASSLWEQGVFLGYTF
. | TRBJ2-3 | . | 15 | TRBV7-7 | TGTGCTAGCAGCTTAGCCAGGGGTAGCACAGATACGCAGTATTTT | CASSLARGSTDTQYF
. | TRBJ1-1 | . | 14 | TRBV5-5 | TGTGCCAGCAGCCTCAGTCGCATGAACACTGAAGCTTTCTTT | CASSLSRMNTEAFF
. | TRBJ1-5 | . | 13 | TRBV6-1 | TGTGCCAGCAGTGGGGTCACCAATCAGCCCCAGCATTTT | CASSGVTNQPQHF
TRBD1 | TRBJ2-7 | . | 15 | TRBV10-2 | TGCGCCAGCAGTGAGTCTTGGGACAGATTCTACGAGCAGTACTTC | CASSESWDRFYEQYF
. | TRBJ1-5 | . | 13 | TRBV5-6 | TGTGCCAGCAGCTCAGGGGAGAGTCAGCCCCAGCATTTT | CASSSGESQPQHF
. | TRBJ1-4 | . | 14 | TRBV28 | TGTGCCAGCAGCTGGGGAGGGGAGGCTGAAAAACTGTTTTTT | CASSWGGEAEKLFF
. | TRBJ1-1 | few | 15 | TRBV5-5 | TGTGCCAGCAGCACCAGACACGGCTCGAACACTGAAGCTTTCTTT | CASSTRHGSNTEAFF
. | TRBJ2-7 | . | 15 | TRBV19 | TGTGCCAGTAGTGGGAGGATGACGGCGTCCTACGAGCAGTACTTC | CASSGRMTASYEQYF
TRBD1 | TRBJ1-4 | . | 16 | TRBV5-5 | TGTGCCAGCAGCTTGCAACAGGGGGCGGCTAATGAAAAACTGTTTTTT | CASSLQQGAANEKLFF
. | TRBJ2-3 | . | 15 | TRBV5-5 | TGTGCCAGCAGCTTGGGGCATCGGATTCCAGATACGCAGTATTTT | CASSLGHRIPDTQYF
TRBD2 | TRBJ2-7 | . | 15 | TRBV10-3 | TGTGCCATACGACTAGCGGGAGAGGTAGGCTACGAGCAGTACTTC | CAIRLAGEVGYEQYF
. | TRBJ1-1 | . | 13 | TRBV9 | TGTGCCAGCAGCACGGGACTCCACACTGAAGCTTTCTTT | CASSTGLHTEAFF
. | TRBJ2-6 | . | 16 | TRBV28 | TGTGCCAGCACCCCGGGAGAGTACTCTGGGGCCAACGTCCTGACTTTC | CASTPGEYSGANVLTF
TRBD1 | TRBJ2-5 | . | 14 | TRBV7-9 | TGTGCCAGCACCAAGGACAGGGGGCGAGAGACCCAGTACTTC | CASTKDRGRETQYF
TRBD2 | TRBJ2-2 | . | 14 | TRBV28 | TGTGCCAGCAGTTTGCCGGGGAGGGGCGGGGAGCTGTTTTTT | CASSLPGRGGELFF
TRBD1 | TRBJ1-2 | . | 15 | TRBV5-1 | TGCGCCAGCAGCTTGGCTTTACAGGGGGGCTATGGCTACACCTTC | CASSLALQGGYGYTF
. | TRBJ1-6 | . | 16 | TRBV23-1 | TGCGCCAGCAGTCAATCTGGAGACAGCTATAATTCACCCCTCCACTTT | CASSQSGDSYNSPLHF
TRBD2 | TRBJ2-3 | . | 15 | TRBV7-3 | TGTGCCAGCAGCTTCTCTAGCGGGAGCACAGATACGCAGTATTTT | CASSFSSGSTDTQYF
. | TRBJ2-3 | . | 13 | TRBV19 | TGTGCCAGTAGCGGGGGGCGCACAGATACGCAGTATTTT | CASSGGRTDTQYF
. | TRBJ2-5 | . | 14 | TRBV9 | TGTGCCAGAGACGAGACTGGGGCCGAAGAGACCCAGTACTTC | CARDETGAEETQYF
. | TRBJ1-5 | . | 16 | TRBV6-4 | TGTGCCATTCTAACACCGGGCCGTAGAAGCAATCAGCCCCAGCATTTT | CAILTPGRRSNQPQHF
. | TRBJ2-7 | . | 10 | TRBV29-1 | TGCAGCGTTTGCGGCTACGAGCAGTACTTC | CSVCGYEQYF
TRBD2 | TRBJ2-3 | . | 13 | TRBV2 | TGTGCCAGCAGGGGACTAGCGGGAGATACGCAGTATTTT | CASRGLAGDTQYF
. | TRBJ2-7 | . | 13 | TRBV27 | TGTGCCAGCAGTTATACTAGCTCCTACGAGCAGTACTTC | CASSYTSSYEQYF
TRBD1 | TRBJ2-2 | . | 15 | TRBV27 | TGTGCCAGCAGCCACAAGGCAGGGGGCATCGGGGAGCTGTTTTTT | CASSHKAGGIGELFF
TRBD2 | TRBJ2-1 | . | 14 | TRBV5-6 | TGTGCCAGCAGCTTGGGACTAGCGGGAAATGAGCAGTTCTTC | CASSLGLAGNEQFF
TRBD2 | TRBJ2-1 | . | 15 | TRBV7-8 | TGTGCCAGCAGCTCCCTAGCGGGAGGGGGCAATGAGCAGTTCTTC | CASSSLAGGGNEQFF
TRBD1 | TRBJ1-3 | . | 13 | TRBV18 | TGTGCCAGCTCACGTGGTACGATGGGACAGGGGAATTTT | CASSRGTMGQGNF
TRBD1 | TRBJ1-2 | once | 15 | TRBV15 | TGTGCCACCAGCAGAGATGCAGGGGGAGACTATGGCTACACCTTC | CATSRDAGGDYGYTF
TRBD1 | TRBJ2-1 | once | 16 | TRBV30 | TGTGCCTGGAGTCTATTAGGGACAGTCTCCTACAATGAGCAGTTCTTC | CAWSLLGTVSYNEQFF
. | TRBJ2-7 | . | 15 | TRBV27 | TGTGCCAGCAGAAACGGGCGAGACAACTCCTACGAGCAGTACTTC | CASRNGRDNSYEQYF